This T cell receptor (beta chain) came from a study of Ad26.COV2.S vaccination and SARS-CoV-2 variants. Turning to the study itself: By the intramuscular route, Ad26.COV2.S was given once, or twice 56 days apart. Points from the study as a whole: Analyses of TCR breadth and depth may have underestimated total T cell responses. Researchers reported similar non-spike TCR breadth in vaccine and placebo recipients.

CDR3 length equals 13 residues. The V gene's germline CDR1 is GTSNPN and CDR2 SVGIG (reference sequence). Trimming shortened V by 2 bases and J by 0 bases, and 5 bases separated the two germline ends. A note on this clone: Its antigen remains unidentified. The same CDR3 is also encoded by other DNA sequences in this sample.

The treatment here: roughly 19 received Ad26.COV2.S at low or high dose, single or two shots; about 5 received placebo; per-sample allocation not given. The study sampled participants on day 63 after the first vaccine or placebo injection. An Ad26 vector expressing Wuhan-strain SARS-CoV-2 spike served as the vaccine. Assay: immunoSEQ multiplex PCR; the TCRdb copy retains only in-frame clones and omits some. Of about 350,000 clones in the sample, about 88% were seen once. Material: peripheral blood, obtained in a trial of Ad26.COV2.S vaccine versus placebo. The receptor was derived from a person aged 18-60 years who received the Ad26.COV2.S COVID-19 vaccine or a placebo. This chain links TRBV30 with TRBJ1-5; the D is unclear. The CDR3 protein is CAWSKDSNQPQHF. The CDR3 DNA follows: TGTGCCTGGAGTAAAGATAGCAATCAGCCCCAGCATTTT. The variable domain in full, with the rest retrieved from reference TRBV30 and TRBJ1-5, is SQTIHQWPATLVQPVGSPLSLECTVEGTSNPNLYWYRQAAGRGLQLLFYSVGIGQISSEVPQNLSASRPQDRQFILSSKKLLLSDSGFYLCAWSKDSNQPQHFGDGTRLSIL.